This T cell receptor beta chain comes out of a study of shared clonotypes between healthy human individuals. Study results and limitations: Some clonotypes were shared by all four sorted-subset donors, while others were not shared. The non-shared ones had lower generation probabilities than the shared ones. Memory subsets generally showed smaller estimated richness than naive subsets did.

With respect to this clone: Its antigen is not known.

The method was immunoSEQ multiplex PCR; TCRdb's version includes in-frame clones alone and lacks a portion of them. This table has some 1,600,000 clones, around 98% appearing once. The sequenced material came from naive CD4+ T cells sorted from blood. As to subset: CD45RA+ positively selected. The clonotype originates from a man aged 25-45 years in good health.

This CDR3 is CSVGSWGGTGELFF. CDR3 DNA sequence: TGCAGCGTTGGGAGTTGGGGTGGTACCGGGGAGCTGTTTTTT. This chain connects TRBV29-1 to TRBJ2-2; D gene uncertain. The germline V gene has CDR1 SQVTM and CDR2 ANQGSEA. The V end lost 4 bases, the J end lost 5 bases, and 14 bases lay between the germline ends. This CDR3 has 14 residues.